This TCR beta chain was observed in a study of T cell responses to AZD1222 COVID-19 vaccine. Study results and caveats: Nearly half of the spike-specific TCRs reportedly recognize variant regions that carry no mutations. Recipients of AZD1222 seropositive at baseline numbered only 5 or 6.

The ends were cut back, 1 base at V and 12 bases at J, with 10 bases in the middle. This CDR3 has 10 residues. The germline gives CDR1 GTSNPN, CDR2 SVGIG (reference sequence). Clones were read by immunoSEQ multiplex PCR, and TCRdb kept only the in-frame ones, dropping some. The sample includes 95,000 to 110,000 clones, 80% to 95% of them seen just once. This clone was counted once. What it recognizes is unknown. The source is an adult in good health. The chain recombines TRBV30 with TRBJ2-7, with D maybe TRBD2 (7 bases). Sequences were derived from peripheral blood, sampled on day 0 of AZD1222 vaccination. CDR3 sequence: CAWSGGGPYF. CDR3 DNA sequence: TGTGCCTGGAGTGGGGGGGGCCCGTACTTC.